The 15 T cell receptor beta chains presented below share a single source sample, sequenced in a study of CXCR3-negative and CXCR3-positive naive CD8 T cells. UMI-labeled 5' RACE TRB cDNA libraries were prepared from the cells. TCRdb reanalyzed the 5' RACE reads and collapses them to one entry per CDR3 protein, without DNA. Recorded for this sample: under 50,000 distinct CDR3 sequences. Sequences were obtained from naive CXCR3- CD8+ T cells from blood. Subset given: CD45RO-CCR7+CD27+CD95- naive CD8+ T cells lacking CXCR3 (TNR3-). Receptor source: a human donor in good health. Some clones in this sample may be carry-over from other donors' samples.

J is TRBJ2-1 and V is TRBV28; TCRdb picks TRBD1, but there is no DNA to check that call. Germline V lookup: CDR1 MDHEN, CDR2 SYDVKM. The CDR3 is made up of 15 amino acids. The CDR3 sequence: CASSFRGHSYNEQFF.

The V and J genes are TRBV24-1 and TRBJ1-6; TCRdb gives TRBD1 as the D gene, but with no DNA this cannot be confirmed. Germline V gene sequence: CDR1 KGHDR, CDR2 SFDVKD. This CDR3 has 15 amino acids. This CDR3 is CATSDFVQEESPLHF.

The chain links TRBV4-3 to TRBJ2-6; TCRdb's D call, TRBD2, is unchecked because there is no DNA. The V gene's germline CDR1 is LGHNA and CDR2 YSLEER. This CDR3 comprises 19 residues. Here the CDR3 reads CASSQSIGTDSLGANVLTF.

V is TRBV7-6 and J is TRBJ2-1. Germline V gives CDR1 SGHVS, CDR2 FNYEAQ. This CDR3 contains 15 residues. The chain's CDR3 is CASSSRQSSYNEQFF.

The CDR3: CAITLAGVSTDTQYF. The V and J genes are TRBV7-2 and TRBJ2-3; TCRdb selects TRBD2, and the lack of DNA leaves this call unchecked. This CDR3 is 15 amino acids long. CDR1 is SGHTA, CDR2 FQGNSA, per germline.

The gene calls are TRBV7-9 and TRBJ2-7. The CDR3 has 15 residues. Looked up from germline, CDR1 is SEHNR and CDR2 is FQNEAQ (reference sequence). The CDR3 here is CASSLGAVVTYEQYF.

This chain connects TRBV28 to TRBJ2-3; TCRdb's D gene call, TRBD1, goes unchecked for lack of DNA. The CDR3 spans 13 residues. The germline CDR1 and CDR2 sequences are MDHEN and SYDVKM. CDR3 sequence: CASDELGEDTQYF.

This chain links TRBV20-1 with TRBJ2-1; TCRdb's D call of TRBD2 is untestable without DNA. The CDR3 runs to 17 residues. Germline V gene lookup returns CDR1 DFQATT and CDR2 SNEGSKA (reference sequence). The CDR3 protein is CSARDGGLAGSYNEQFF.

The V gene is TRBV6-6, the J gene TRBJ2-6; TCRdb gives TRBD1 as the D gene, but with no DNA this cannot be confirmed. The CDR3 runs 19 residues. Germline V gene lookup returns CDR1 MNHNY and CDR2 SVGAGI (reference sequence). The CDR3 reads CASSRGTEILSSGANVLTF.

The chain combines TRBV12-3 or TRBV12-4 with TRBJ2-1; checking the TCRdb D call of TRBD1 is not possible without DNA. CDR3 length: 13 residues. The chain's CDR3 is CASSPALVDEQFF.

V and J are TRBV14 and TRBJ2-2. CDR1 is SGHDN and CDR2 is FVKESK in the germline V gene. The length of the CDR3 is 14 residues. CDR3 region: CASSHNWNTGELFF.

The chain has TRBV29-1 and TRBJ2-2. The CDR3 contains 12 residues. The germline gives CDR1 SQVTM, CDR2 ANQGSEA. The CDR3 region is CSVEQATGELFF.

V and J are TRBV7-8 and TRBJ2-7; TCRdb outputs TRBD1, but without DNA this stays unchecked. The CDR3 contains 15 residues. CDR1 is SGHVS and CDR2 is FQNEAQ in the germline V gene. The CDR3 protein is CASSSPGTGIYEQYF.

V usage is TRBV27 and J usage is TRBJ1-5; TCRdb designates TRBD1, a call that cannot be tested without DNA. Germline values: CDR1 MNHEY, CDR2 SMNVEV (reference sequence). This CDR3 is 16 amino acids long. The CDR3 protein is CASSTGTAYSNQPQHF.

The chain carries TRBV5-4 and TRBJ2-7; TCRdb reports TRBD2, a call that lacks DNA to check it against. CDR1 and CDR2 from the germline V gene are SGHNT and YYREEE (reference sequence). There are 14 residues in the CDR3. CDR3 sequence: CASSPEGYSYEQYF.